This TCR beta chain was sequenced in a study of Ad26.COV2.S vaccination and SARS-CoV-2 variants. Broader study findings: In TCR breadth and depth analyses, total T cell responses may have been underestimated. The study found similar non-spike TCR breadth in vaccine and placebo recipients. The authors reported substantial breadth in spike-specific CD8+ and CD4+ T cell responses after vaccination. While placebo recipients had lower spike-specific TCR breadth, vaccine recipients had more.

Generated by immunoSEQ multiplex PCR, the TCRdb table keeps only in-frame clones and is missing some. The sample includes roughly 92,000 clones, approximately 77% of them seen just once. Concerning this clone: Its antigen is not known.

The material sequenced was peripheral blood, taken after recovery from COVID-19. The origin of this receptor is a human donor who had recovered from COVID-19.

CDR3 coding DNA: TGTGCCAGCAGCTTCCCGTCCGGGACTAGCGGGAGACATCCCTACGAGCAGTACTTC. It codes for CASSFPSGTSGRHPYEQYF. The chain combines TRBV7-2 with TRBJ2-7; 14 nucleotides line up with TRBD2. After removal of 3 bases from V and 2 bases from J, the junction contained 12 bases not matched to a gene. The CDR3 totals 19 residues. From germline, CDR1 is SGHTA and CDR2 FQGNSA. Variable domain in full (rest from reference TRBV7-2 and TRBJ2-7): GAGVSQSPSNKVTEKGKDVELRCDPISGHTALYWYRQSLGQGLEFLIYFQGNSAPDKSGLPSDRFSAERTGGSVSTLTIQRTQQEDSAVYLCASSFPSGTSGRHPYEQYFGPGTRLTVT.